Listed below are T cell receptor beta chains from one sample, sequenced in a study of OX40 agonist ivuxolimab in advanced cancers. TCRdb's copy holds only in-frame clones and misses some; the assay was immunoSEQ multiplex PCR. The sample consists of around 62,000 clones, roughly 73% of them appearing once. The sequencing here drew on CD4+ or CD8+ T cells sorted from blood, taken in a trial of the OX40 agonist ivuxolimab. The receptors originated from an adult with an advanced solid tumor such as melanoma, head and neck, liver or kidney cancer. Both conserved end residues are trimmed from each CDR3. The order of the fields is V gene, J gene, CDR3 protein.

TRBV28	TRBJ1-1	ASNPDRAATEAF
TRBV7-3	TRBJ2-3	ASSPGTASSTDTQY
TRBV29-1	TRBJ1-1	SSKNFEDTEAF
TRBV7-2	TRBJ2-3	ASSLDQGADTQY
TRBV15	TRBJ2-1	ATSMNRSPYNEQF
TRBV6-1	TRBJ1-1	ASSEVGQGAKAF
TRBV11-3	TRBJ2-1	ASSFGEGKSTEQF
TRBV5-1	TRBJ2-7	ASSLSGGSYEQY
TRBV30	TRBJ2-3	AWMPGGYTQY
TRBV10-3	TRBJ1-4	ATTPGGRNEKLF
TRBV2	TRBJ2-7	ASRPDRGSYEQY
TRBV30	TRBJ1-1	AWSGPGTQLVGAEQGRAEAF
TRBV9	TRBJ2-2	ASSVLGQGTGELF
TRBV19	TRBJ1-5	ASREDRGGSQPQH
TRBV7-2	TRBJ2-1	ASSLAVTSGRNEQF
TRBV7-8	TRBJ2-7	ASRPGPESEQY
TRBV27	TRBJ1-1	ASSTQNTEAF
TRBV6-9	TRBJ1-1	ASRYAENTEAF
TRBV18	TRBJ2-3	ASSQGQGALDTQY
TRBV7-9	TRBJ1-4	ASSLVSRGEKLF
TRBV30	TRBJ1-6	AWTRTGQSYNSPLH
TRBV5-6	TRBJ1-2	ASSPGDYGYT
TRBV5-5	TRBJ2-7	ASSLGQDFYEQY
TRBV10-1	TRBJ2-7	ATSVGGGEDEQY
TRBV5-4	TRBJ2-5	ASSLAVTETQY
TRBV6-4	TRBJ2-1	ASSAGTSMVEQF